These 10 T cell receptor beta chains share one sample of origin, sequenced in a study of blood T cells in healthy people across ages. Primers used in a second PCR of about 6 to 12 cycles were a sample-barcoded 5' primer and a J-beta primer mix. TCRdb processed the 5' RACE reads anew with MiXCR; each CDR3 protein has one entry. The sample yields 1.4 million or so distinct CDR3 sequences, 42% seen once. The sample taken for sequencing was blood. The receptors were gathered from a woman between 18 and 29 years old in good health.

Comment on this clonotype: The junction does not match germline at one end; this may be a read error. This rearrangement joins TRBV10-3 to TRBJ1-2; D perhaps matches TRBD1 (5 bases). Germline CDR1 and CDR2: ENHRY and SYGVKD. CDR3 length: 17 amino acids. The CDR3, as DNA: TGTGCCATCAGTGAGTCGGCAGGAGGGGCAGAGCACTATGGCCACACCTTC. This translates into CAISESAGGAEHYGHTF.

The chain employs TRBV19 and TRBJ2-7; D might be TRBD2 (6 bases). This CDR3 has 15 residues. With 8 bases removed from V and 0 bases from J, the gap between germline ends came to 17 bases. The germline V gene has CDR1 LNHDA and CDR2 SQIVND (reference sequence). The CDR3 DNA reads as TGTGCCAGTTCAGCCGCCGGAGGGGACTCCTACGAGCAGTACTTC. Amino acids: CASSAAGGDSYEQYF.

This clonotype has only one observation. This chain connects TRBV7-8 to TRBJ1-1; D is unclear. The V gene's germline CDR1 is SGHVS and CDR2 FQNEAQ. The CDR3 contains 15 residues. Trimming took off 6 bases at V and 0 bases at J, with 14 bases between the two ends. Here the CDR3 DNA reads TGTGCCAGCAGACCATCCCTAGGTATGAACACTGAAGCTTTCTTT. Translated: CASRPSLGMNTEAFF.

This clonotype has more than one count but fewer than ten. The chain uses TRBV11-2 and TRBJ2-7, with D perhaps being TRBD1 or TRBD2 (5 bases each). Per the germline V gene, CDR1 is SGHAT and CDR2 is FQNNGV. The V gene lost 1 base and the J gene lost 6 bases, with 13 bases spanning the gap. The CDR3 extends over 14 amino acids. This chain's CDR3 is CASSLVGPSAEQYF. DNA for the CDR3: TGTGCCAGCAGCTTAGTGGGACCCTCCGCCGAGCAGTACTTC.

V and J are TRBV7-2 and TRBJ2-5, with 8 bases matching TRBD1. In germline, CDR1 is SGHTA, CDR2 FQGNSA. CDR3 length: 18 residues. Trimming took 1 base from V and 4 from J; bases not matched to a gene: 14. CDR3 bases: TGTGCCAGCAGCTTAGTTGGTGTGGCAGGGGGCTTCCCAGAGACCCAGTACTTC. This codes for CASSLVGVAGGFPETQYF.

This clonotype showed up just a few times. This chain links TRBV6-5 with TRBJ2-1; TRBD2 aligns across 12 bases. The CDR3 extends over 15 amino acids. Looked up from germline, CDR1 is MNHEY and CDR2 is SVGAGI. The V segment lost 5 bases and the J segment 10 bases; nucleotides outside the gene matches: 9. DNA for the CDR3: TGTGCCAGCAGTATCCTAGCGGGGGGGCCAGGGGAGCAGTTCTTC. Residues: CASSILAGGPGEQFF.

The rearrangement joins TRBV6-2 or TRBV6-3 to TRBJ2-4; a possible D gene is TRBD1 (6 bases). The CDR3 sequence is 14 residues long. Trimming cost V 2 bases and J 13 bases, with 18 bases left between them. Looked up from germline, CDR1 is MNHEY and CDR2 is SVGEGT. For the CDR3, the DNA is TGTGCCAGCAGTTACAGCCTAGGGGGAGAAGAGCAGTACTTC. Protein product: CASSYSLGGEEQYF.

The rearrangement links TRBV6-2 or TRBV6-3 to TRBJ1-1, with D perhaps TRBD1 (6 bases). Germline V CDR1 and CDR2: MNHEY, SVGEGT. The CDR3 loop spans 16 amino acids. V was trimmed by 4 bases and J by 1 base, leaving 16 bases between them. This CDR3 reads CASSFRDTGTNTEAFF. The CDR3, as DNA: TGTGCCAGCAGTTTCCGGGACACAGGGACGAACACTGAAGCTTTCTTT.

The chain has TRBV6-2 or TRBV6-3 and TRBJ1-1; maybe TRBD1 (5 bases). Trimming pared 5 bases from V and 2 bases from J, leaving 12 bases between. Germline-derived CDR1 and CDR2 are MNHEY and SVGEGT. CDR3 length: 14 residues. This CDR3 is CASSNQRGNTEAFF. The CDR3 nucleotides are TGTGCCAGCAGTAACCAGAGGGGAAACACTGAAGCTTTCTTT.

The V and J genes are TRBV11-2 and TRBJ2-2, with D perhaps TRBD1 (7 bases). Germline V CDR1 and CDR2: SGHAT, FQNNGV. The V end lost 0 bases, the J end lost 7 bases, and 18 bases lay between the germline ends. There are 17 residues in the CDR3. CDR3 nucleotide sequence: TGTGCCAGCAGCTTAGATCCCGTGCAGGGGGGCTTCGGGGAGCTGTTTTTT. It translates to CASSLDPVQGGFGELFF.